Listed here are 27 T cell receptor beta chains from one sample, sequenced in a study of technical replicates of blood from several donors. Produced via immunoSEQ multiplex PCR; TCRdb's table is partial and in-frame only. The sample contains about 83,000 clones, more than 90% of which appear only once. The sequencing input was T cells isolated from PBMCs. These receptors came from a human donor in good health.

The V gene is TRBV13, the J gene TRBJ1-1, with 7 nucleotides matching TRBD1. The germline V gene encodes CDR1 PRHDT and CDR2 FYEKMQ (reference sequence). This CDR3 region has 15 residues. Unmatched junction bases numbered 7, after V lost 5 bases and J lost 1 base. The CDR3, as DNA: TGTGCCAGCAGCACCCCAGGGGGATCGAACACTGAAGCTTTCTTT. Protein product: CASSTPGGSNTEAFF. Filled out from reference TRBV13 and TRBJ1-1, the complete variable domain reads AAGVIQSPRHLIKEKRETATLKCYPIPRHDTVYWYQQGPGQDPQFLISFYEKMQSDKGSIPDRFSAQQFSDYHSELNMSSLELGDSALYFCASSTPGGSNTEAFFGQGTRLTVV.

The CDR3 sequence is CASSLREFMNTEAFF. CDR3 sequence (DNA): TGTGCCAGCAGTTTACGGGAGTTCATGAACACTGAAGCTTTCTTT. V and J are TRBV28 and TRBJ1-1; D not certain. V lost 2 bases and J lost 0, with 10 bases in between. Germline V lookup: CDR1 MDHEN, CDR2 SYDVKM. This CDR3 region has 15 residues.

This chain connects TRBV6-5 to TRBJ2-1; possibly TRBD1 for D (6 bases). The CDR3 loop spans 14 amino acids. Trimming took off 2 bases at V and 8 bases at J, with 13 bases between the two ends. Germline loops: CDR1 MNHEY, CDR2 SVGAGI. The CDR3 sequence is CASSYRDNSDEQFF. The DNA of the CDR3 is TGTGCCAGCAGTTACCGGGACAATAGCGATGAGCAGTTCTTC.

This rearrangement joins TRBV28 to TRBJ1-2; D is uncertain. From germline, CDR1 is MDHEN and CDR2 SYDVKM. The CDR3 spans 13 residues. Trimming stripped 6 bases from V and 10 bases from J, with 18 bases between. The CDR3: CASSSVNRRDYTF. CDR3 in DNA: TGTGCCAGCAGCTCCGTCAACAGACGAGACTACACCTTC.

This chain links TRBV30 with TRBJ2-1; 8 bases match TRBD2. Germline assignment: CDR1 GTSNPN and CDR2 SVGIG (reference sequence). The CDR3 runs to 16 residues. V was pared by 1 base and J by 0 bases, with 5 bases of the junction left unmatched. CDR3 sequence reads: CAWSGYLAGSYNEQFF. Here the CDR3 DNA reads TGTGCCTGGAGTGGTTATCTAGCGGGCTCCTACAATGAGCAGTTCTTC.

The chain has TRBV5-4 and TRBJ2-3, with D tentatively TRBD2 (7 bases). The V and J ends lost 2 bases and 3 bases respectively, with 10 bases between them. Germline V gene data show CDR1 as SGHNT and CDR2 as YYREEE (reference sequence). This CDR3 contains 14 residues. The CDR3: CASSFKGGTDTQYF. The CDR3, as DNA: TGTGCCAGCAGCTTTAAGGGGGGGACAGATACGCAGTATTTT.

As DNA, the CDR3 is TGTGCCAGCAGCTTGGCCCCTTTGGAGGGTTACGACGAGCAGTACTTC. Amino acid sequence: CASSLAPLEGYDEQYF. The rearrangement uses TRBV5-4 and TRBJ2-7, with D possibly matching TRBD2 (6 bases). Per germline, CDR1 SGHNT and CDR2 YYREEE (reference sequence). The V gene lost 0 bases and the J gene lost 5 bases, with 18 bases spanning the gap. The CDR3 has 16 amino acids.

This chain uses TRBV5-4 with TRBJ1-6; D gene ambiguous. Germline CDR1 reads SGHNT; CDR2 reads YYREEE (reference sequence). The CDR3 is 14 amino acids. V was shortened by 4 bases and J by 10 bases, with 15 bases between the two germline ends. The CDR3 loop reads CASSPWADRSPLHF. The CDR3 region has the DNA TGTGCCAGCAGCCCCTGGGCAGATAGGTCACCCCTCCACTTT.

V and J are TRBV28 and TRBJ2-7; 9 bases are shared with TRBD1. Germline CDR1 is MDHEN and CDR2 is SYDVKM. The CDR3 is 18 amino acids. With 3 bases clipped from V and 0 bases from J, the junction kept 12 bases outside the gene matches. CDR3 nucleotide sequence: TGTGCCAGCAGTTTTGGAAACTGGGGGACAGGGTCCTCCTACGAGCAGTACTTC. This translates into CASSFGNWGTGSSYEQYF.

V usage is TRBV6-1 and J usage is TRBJ2-1; 8 nucleotides match TRBD2. Trimming took 1 base from V and 11 from J; bases not matched to a gene: 10. This CDR3 is built from 15 residues. Germline CDR1 and CDR2: MNHNS and SASEGT. The CDR3 DNA reads TGTGCCAGCAGTGAAGACGGGGGGGGTTCCCTCAAGCAGTTCTTC. Its translation: CASSEDGGGSLKQFF.

This clone was recorded once. The chain has TRBV7-2 and TRBJ2-7, with 8 bases lining up with TRBD2. The CDR3 sequence is 18 residues long. The germline V gene encodes CDR1 SGHTA and CDR2 FQGNSA. Trimming at V came to 1 base and at J to 4 bases, leaving 15 bases not matched to a gene. The CDR3 sequence is CASSLGPPLAGSPYEQYF. The CDR3 nucleotides are TGTGCCAGCAGCTTAGGCCCTCCTCTAGCGGGCTCGCCTTACGAGCAGTACTTC.

The chain combines TRBV4-2 with TRBJ1-2; 7 nucleotides line up with TRBD1. This CDR3 is built from 22 residues. The V segment lost 0 bases and the J segment 1 base; nucleotides outside the gene matches: 23. Looked up from germline, CDR1 is LGHNA and CDR2 is YNFKEQ. CDR3 sequence: CASSQDNLVSPGTEFFNYGYTF. The CDR3 nucleotides read TGTGCCAGCAGCCAAGACAACCTAGTTTCGCCCGGGACAGAGTTTTTTAACTATGGCTACACCTTC.

This chain links TRBV10-3 with TRBJ2-1; 12 bases map to TRBD2. CDR1 is ENHRY, CDR2 SYGVKD, per germline. V trimming: 6 bases; J trimming: 9 bases; junction bases outside the gene matches: 6. This CDR3 has 14 amino acids. The CDR3 DNA is TGTGCCATCAGCCTAGCGGGGGGGCCTGGTGAGCAGTTCTTC. It is translated as CAISLAGGPGEQFF.

The chain's CDR3 is CATSRDYGDSGNTIYF. DNA of the CDR3: TGTGCCACCAGCAGAGATTACGGGGACTCTGGAAACACCATATATTTT. This chain links TRBV15 with TRBJ1-3; D gene unclear. V was cut by 0 bases and J by 0 bases, with 9 bases left in between. This CDR3 contains 16 residues. The germline gives CDR1 LNHNV, CDR2 YYDKDF (reference sequence).

This clone was counted between two and nine times. DNA for the CDR3: TGTGCCAGCGCGACAGGGGGCGAGGCAGATACGCAGTATTTT. Protein: CASATGGEADTQYF. The chain is built from TRBV6-6 and TRBJ2-3, with 10 bases that match TRBD1. From germline, CDR1 is MNHNY and CDR2 SVGAGI (reference sequence). The CDR3 totals 14 residues. The ends lost 8 bases at V and 4 bases at J; junction bases unmatched: 6.

This chain links TRBV4-1 with TRBJ2-1, with 11 positions matching TRBD1. Unmatched junction bases numbered 7, after V lost 3 bases and J lost 3 bases. In germline, CDR1 is MGHRA, CDR2 YSYEKL. The CDR3 extends over 17 amino acids. The DNA of the CDR3 is TGCGCCAGCAGCCACTTCAGGGACAGGGGGGGCTACAATGAGCAGTTCTTC. Encoded protein: CASSHFRDRGGYNEQFF.

Only a few counts were recorded for this clone. V gene TRBV7-9 combines with J gene TRBJ2-7; D gene uncertain. The CDR3 runs 11 residues. V dropped 5 bases and J dropped 3 bases, with 5 bases sitting between them. CDR1 SEHNR and CDR2 FQNEAQ come from the germline V gene (reference sequence). The CDR3 sequence: CASSPHYEQYF. DNA of the CDR3: TGTGCCAGCAGCCCCCACTACGAGCAGTACTTC.

V usage is TRBV29-1 and J usage is TRBJ2-1; TRBD2 agrees at 8 bases. This CDR3 is 13 amino acids long. The V gene end was trimmed by 5 bases and the J gene end by 9 bases; junction bases not matched to a gene: 9. Per germline, CDR1 SQVTM and CDR2 ANQGSEA. In nucleotides, the CDR3 is TGCAGCGTTAACAGCGGGAGCGCGGGTGAGCAGTTCTTC. Translating it yields CSVNSGSAGEQFF.

This clone appeared a few times. The chain employs TRBV4-2 and TRBJ1-1, with D uncertain. With 2 bases removed from V and 1 base from J, the gap between germline ends came to 8 bases. Germline values: CDR1 LGHNA, CDR2 YNFKEQ. The CDR3 is 14 amino acids. In DNA, the CDR3 is TGTGCCAGCAGCCAACGGGAAACGAACACTGAAGCTTTCTTT. Translating it yields CASSQRETNTEAFF.

The chain uses TRBV4-1 and TRBJ2-1, with 12 bases fitting TRBD1. Trimming took 2 bases from V and 4 from J; bases not matched to a gene: 9. This CDR3 comprises 18 residues. Germline loops: CDR1 MGHRA, CDR2 YSYEKL. The DNA for the CDR3 is TGCGCCAGCAGCCAACCGGGACAGGGGGCGAGATTTTACAATGAGCAGTTCTTC. It yields the protein CASSQPGQGARFYNEQFF.

The genes are TRBV5-1 and TRBJ2-7, with 12 bases lining up with TRBD1. There are 15 residues in the CDR3. The germline gives CDR1 SGHRS, CDR2 YFSETQ. J was trimmed by 6 bases and V by 0 bases; bases with no gene match: 4. CDR3 region: CASSLEGTGGREQYF. The DNA of the CDR3 is TGCGCCAGCAGCTTGGAAGGGACAGGGGGCCGCGAGCAGTACTTC.

The V and J genes are TRBV1 and TRBJ1-1. TRBV1 is a pseudogene locus. The CDR3 contains 15 residues. This chain's CDR3 is CTSSQVRNGLTEAFF. The CDR3, as DNA: TGCACCAGCAGCCAAGTGCGAAATGGTCTGACTGAAGCTTTCTTT.

The genes are TRBV30 and TRBJ2-7; TRBD2 agrees at 7 bases. Trimming took 1 base from V and 1 from J; bases not matched to a gene: 4. From germline, CDR1 is GTSNPN and CDR2 SVGIG (reference sequence). The CDR3 is made up of 14 amino acids. The DNA of the CDR3 is TGTGCCTGGAGTGCGGGGGGTAAGTCCTACGAGCAGTACTTC. Residues: CAWSAGGKSYEQYF.

This chain links TRBV11-1 with TRBJ1-1, with TRBD1 identical over 7 bases. Germline CDR1 is SGHAT and CDR2 is FQDESV (reference sequence). The CDR3 is 15 residues long. V was clipped by 5 bases and J by 1 base; unmatched bases: 7. CDR3 protein: CASSPRQGRNTEAFF. The CDR3 DNA reads TGTGCCAGCAGCCCCCGACAGGGCAGGAACACTGAAGCTTTCTTT.

The genes are TRBV5-1 and TRBJ2-3, with 12 bases that match TRBD2. This CDR3 has 16 amino acids. Germline V lookup: CDR1 SGHRS, CDR2 YFSETQ. Trimming took 4 bases from V and 2 from J; bases not matched to a gene: 5. In nucleotides, the CDR3 is TGCGCCAGCAGCATCACTAGCGGGGGGTTCACAGATACGCAGTATTTT. This codes for CASSITSGGFTDTQYF. Together with reference TRBV5-1 and TRBJ2-3, the CDR3 gives the full variable domain: KAGVTQTPRYLIKTRGQQVTLSCSPISGHRSVSWYQQTPGQGLQFLFEYFSETQRNKGNFPGRFSGRQFSNSRSEMNVSTLELGDSALYLCASSITSGGFTDTQYFGPGTRLTVL.

The CDR3 loop is CASSYDVGAYNEQFF. CDR3 coding DNA: TGTGCCAGCAGTTACGATGTCGGGGCCTACAATGAGCAGTTCTTC. This chain uses TRBV6-5 with TRBJ2-1; TRBD2 might be the D (5 bases). CDR3 length: 15 amino acids. Trimming left V 2 bases short and J 2 bases short, with 10 bases between. CDR1 and CDR2 from the germline V gene are MNHEY and SVGAGI.

The table lists this clone with a count of one. The J gene is TRBJ2-5, the V gene TRBV5-1; the D is unclear. The CDR3 loop spans 13 amino acids. V was cut by 4 bases and J by 3 bases, with 10 bases left in between. Germline V CDR1 and CDR2: SGHRS, YFSETQ. CDR3 region: CASSPHYEETQYF. The CDR3 DNA reads TGCGCCAGCAGCCCGCACTACGAAGAGACCCAGTACTTC.